The 27 T cell receptor beta chains reported below all come from one sample, sequenced in a study of identical twins (dated by TCRdb to the mid-2010s). Library prep was done by 5' RACE. Reads for this sample came from an Illumina HiSeq 2000. The public reads were run again by TCRdb, first through fastp at Q25 and then through MiXCR, and only productive beta chains were kept. One record per CDR3 amino acid sequence lists the most common genes and DNA. In all, the sample holds 200,000 to 300,000 distinct CDR3 sequences, and approximately 10% of those were seen once. Roughly 10% of the sample is held by the ten biggest clonotypes. Input material: memory T cells sorted from blood. This specimen's cell subset or site label, interpreted: CD45RO+ enriched T cells. The receptors were sampled from a man aged 45-65 years in good health.

The V gene is TRBV24-1, the J gene TRBJ2-3, with D tentatively TRBD1 (5 bases). Trimming pared 2 bases from V and 3 bases from J, leaving 8 bases between. Looked up from germline, CDR1 is KGHDR and CDR2 is SFDVKD. The CDR3 spans 14 residues. The CDR3 protein is CATSDSAGTDTQYF. CDR3 nucleotides: TGTGCCACCAGTGATTCGGCAGGGACAGATACGCAGTATTTT.

A few counts support this clonotype. V usage is TRBV20-1 and J usage is TRBJ2-7, with TRBD1 identical over 7 bases. The CDR3 has 10 amino acids. CDR1 and CDR2 from the germline V gene are DFQATT and SNEGSKA (reference sequence). The CDR3 DNA is TGCAGATCTACAGGGGTCGAGCAGTACTTC. This sequence encodes CRSTGVEQYF.

The table lists this clonotype with many counts. The chain uses TRBV20-1 and TRBJ2-7, with 10 bases matching TRBD1. This CDR3 comprises 12 residues. After removal of 6 bases from V and 3 bases from J, the junction contained 2 bases not matched to a gene. Germline loops: CDR1 DFQATT, CDR2 SNEGSKA (reference sequence). The DNA for the CDR3 is TGCAGTGCGAGGACAGGGGGCTACGAGCAGTACTTC. It codes for CSARTGGYEQYF.

In this sample, this clonotype turned up a few times. This rearrangement joins TRBV5-1 to TRBJ1-2; D possibly corresponds to TRBD1 (5 bases). In germline, CDR1 is SGHRS, CDR2 YFSETQ. V dropped 4 bases and J dropped 2 bases, with 9 bases sitting between them. The CDR3 contains 13 residues. The CDR3 coding sequence is TGCGCCAGCAGCAAGACAGAGAACTATGGCTACACCTTC. Its translation is CASSKTENYGYTF.

This clonotype has just a few counts. This chain links TRBV28 with TRBJ2-7; TRBD2 agrees at 9 bases. Germline assignment: CDR1 MDHEN and CDR2 SYDVKM. Germline trimming cut 1 base from V and 3 bases from J; bases unmatched to any gene: 4. The CDR3 runs to 15 residues. In nucleotides, the CDR3 is TGTGCCAGCAGTTTATATGGTAGCGGGAGCTACGAGCAGTACTTC. This sequence encodes CASSLYGSGSYEQYF.

V gene TRBV28 combines with J gene TRBJ1-6, with no clear D. Germline V lookup: CDR1 MDHEN, CDR2 SYDVKM. The CDR3 consists of 16 residues. The V and J ends lost 7 bases and 0 bases respectively, with 13 bases between them. The CDR3 is CASTVQSSSYNSPLHF. In DNA form, the CDR3 reads TGTGCCAGCACCGTACAGTCCAGCTCCTATAATTCACCCCTCCACTTT.

This clonotype was picked up many times. The chain carries TRBV3-1 and TRBJ2-1, with 8 bases fitting TRBD1. Germline trimming cut 4 bases from V and 1 base from J; bases unmatched to any gene: 3. CDR1 and CDR2 from the germline V gene are LGHDT and YNNKEL (reference sequence). The CDR3 runs to 15 residues. The CDR3 DNA reads as TGTGCCAGCAGCCTACGACAGGGGTCCTACAATGAGCAGTTCTTC. This gives the protein CASSLRQGSYNEQFF.

In its sample, this clonotype was seen a few times. V and J are TRBV6-1 and TRBJ1-1; TRBD1 might be the D (5 bases). The CDR3 spans 16 residues. The V end lost 5 bases, the J end lost 1 base, and 17 bases lay between the germline ends. CDR1 and CDR2 (germline): MNHNS, SASEGT. CDR3 loop: CASSPSGTPSNTEAFF. As DNA, the CDR3 is TGTGCCAGCAGTCCCTCTGGGACCCCGTCGAACACTGAAGCTTTCTTT.

This clonotype was observed many times. CDR3 in DNA: TGCGCCAGCAGCTTTTCCAACAGGGGTGAAGCTTTCTTT. This encodes CASSFSNRGEAFF. The gene calls are TRBV5-1 and TRBJ1-1, with TRBD1 matching over 7 bases. The V gene's germline CDR1 is SGHRS and CDR2 YFSETQ. The V segment lost 2 bases and the J segment 7 bases; nucleotides outside the gene matches: 5. This CDR3 region has 13 residues. Based on the CDR3 plus reference TRBV5-1 and TRBJ1-1, the full variable domain is KAGVTQTPRYLIKTRGQQVTLSCSPISGHRSVSWYQQTPGQGLQFLFEYFSETQRNKGNFPGRFSGRQFSNSRSEMNVSTLELGDSALYLCASSFSNRGEAFFGQGTRLTVV.

This clonotype was picked up many times. V gene TRBV2 combines with J gene TRBJ2-1; 7 bases are shared with TRBD1. V lost 6 bases to trimming and J lost 13 bases; unmatched junction nucleotides: 9. The CDR3 consists of 12 residues. Germline values: CDR1 SNHLY, CDR2 FYNNEI. CDR3: CASSVGQVPQFF. CDR3 bases: TGTGCCAGCAGCGTCGGACAGGTACCTCAGTTCTTC.

The sample holds a few counts of this clonotype. The V gene is TRBV5-4, the J gene TRBJ1-1, with no clear D. The V gene's germline CDR1 is SGHNT and CDR2 YYREEE (reference sequence). With 4 bases removed from V and 4 bases from J, the gap between germline ends came to 14 bases. CDR3 length: 14 residues. The CDR3 nucleotides are TGTGCCAGCAGCCCCGCGAGCTTTTCCACTGAAGCTTTCTTT. Encoded protein: CASSPASFSTEAFF.

This clonotype was seen at least ten times. The chain couples TRBV5-1 to TRBJ2-7; perhaps TRBD1 as D (5 bases). V lost 0 bases and J lost 0, with 13 bases in between. The germline V gene encodes CDR1 SGHRS and CDR2 YFSETQ. There are 16 residues in the CDR3. CDR3 in DNA: TGCGCCAGCAGCTTGGGTGGAGCAGGGTACTCCTACGAGCAGTACTTC. Encoded protein: CASSLGGAGYSYEQYF.

This clonotype was counted only a few times. The chain is built from TRBV7-9 and TRBJ1-1, with a tentative D call TRBD1 (5 bases). The CDR3 length is 12 residues. The germline CDR1 and CDR2 sequences are SEHNR and FQNEAQ (reference sequence). V gave up 5 bases and J gave up 9 bases, with 13 bases separating them. CDR3 sequence: CASSPAGLQAFF. CDR3 coding DNA: TGTGCCAGCAGCCCAGCGGGACTACAAGCTTTCTTT. The full variable domain, rest sourced from reference TRBV7-9 and TRBJ1-1, is DTGVSQNPRHKITKRGQNVTFRCDPISEHNRLYWYRQTLGQGPEFLTYFQNEAQLEKSRLLSDRFSAERPKGSFSTLEIQRTEQGDSAMYLCASSPAGLQAFFGQGTRLTVV.

A few counts support this clonotype. The chain uses TRBV20-1 and TRBJ2-3; 9 nucleotides align to TRBD2. In germline, CDR1 is DFQATT, CDR2 SNEGSKA (reference sequence). The CDR3 has 17 residues. The ends lost 4 bases at V and 5 bases at J; junction bases unmatched: 16. CDR3 in amino acids: CSANLLAGSRVGDTQYF. The CDR3 bases are TGCAGTGCTAACTTGCTAGCGGGGTCCAGGGTAGGAGATACGCAGTATTTT.

This clonotype has at least ten counts. The chain combines TRBV30 with TRBJ1-1; unclear D gene. The length of the CDR3 is 12 residues. Deletions cut 4 bases from V and 7 bases from J, with 13 bases between. In germline, CDR1 is GTSNPN, CDR2 SVGIG (reference sequence). The DNA for the CDR3 is TGTGCCTGGATTAGGGTTATGGATGAAGCTTTCTTT. As protein: CAWIRVMDEAFF. The full variable domain, with the rest looked up from reference TRBV30 and TRBJ1-1, is SQTIHQWPATLVQPVGSPLSLECTVEGTSNPNLYWYRQAAGRGLQLLFYSVGIGQISSEVPQNLSASRPQDRQFILSSKKLLLSDSGFYLCAWIRVMDEAFFGQGTRLTVV.

Many counts were recorded for this clonotype. The gene calls are TRBV4-1 and TRBJ1-3; no clear D gene. Trimming took 1 base from V and 3 from J, leaving 7 bases between them. The CDR3 has 14 amino acids. Germline V gives CDR1 MGHRA, CDR2 YSYEKL. This CDR3 reads CASSQAGIGNTIYF. The CDR3 coding sequence is TGCGCCAGCAGCCAAGCTGGGATTGGAAACACCATATATTTT.

There are many counts of this clonotype. This chain uses TRBV6-5 with TRBJ1-5; TRBD1 agrees at 12 bases. The CDR3 runs to 16 residues. Trimming cost V 0 bases and J 5 bases; bases outside gene matches: 2. CDR1 is MNHEY and CDR2 is SVGAGI in the germline V gene. The CDR3 region is CASSYSGQGAYQPQHF. The CDR3 nucleotides are TGTGCCAGCAGTTACTCGGGACAGGGGGCCTATCAGCCCCAGCATTTT.

A note on this clonotype: One junction end does not reproduce the germline sequence, and a read error may be involved. The V call is TRBV18, the J call TRBJ1-3; 10 nucleotides match TRBD1. This CDR3 has 15 amino acids. Germline V gives CDR1 KGHSH, CDR2 LQKENI. The CDR3 loop reads CASSPGTGAGNTIHF. In DNA, the CDR3 is TGTGCCAGCTCACCAGGGACAGGGGCCGGAAACACCATACATTTT. The full variable domain, completed using reference TRBV18 and TRBJ1-3, is NAGVMQNPRHLVRRRGQEARLRCSPMKGHSHVYWYRQLPEEGLKFMVYLQKENIIDESGMPKERFSAEFPKEGPSILRIQQVVRGDSAAYFCASSPGTGAGNTIHFGEGSWLTVV.

In this sample, this clonotype turned up many times. This rearrangement joins TRBV4-3 to TRBJ2-7; D remains unclear. Germline V gives CDR1 LGHNA, CDR2 YSLEER. CDR3 length: 14 amino acids. The germline V and J ends were trimmed by 0 bases and 4 bases, with 10 bases remaining between them. CDR3 sequence: CASSQDGGVYEQYF. CDR3 in DNA: TGCGCCAGCAGCCAAGATGGTGGAGTTTACGAGCAGTACTTC.

This clonotype was counted a few times. The rearrangement joins TRBV7-2 to TRBJ2-1, with a weak D call TRBD1 (7 bases). Germline CDR1 is SGHTA and CDR2 is FQGNSA. The CDR3 spans 14 residues. Trimming took 5 bases from V and 3 from J, leaving 11 bases between them. The CDR3 protein is CASSQGGFYNEQFF. The CDR3 region has the DNA TGTGCCAGCAGCCAGGGGGGCTTCTACAATGAGCAGTTCTTC.

In its sample, this clonotype was seen a few times. The chain uses TRBV6-2 or TRBV6-3 and TRBJ2-2; D call uncertain. This CDR3 has 15 amino acids. Germline V lookup: CDR1 MNHEY, CDR2 SVGEGT. The V and J ends lost 0 bases and 4 bases respectively, with 9 bases between them. CDR3 region: CASSYSRLSTGELFF. The DNA of the CDR3 is TGTGCCAGCAGTTACTCGAGGCTGAGCACCGGGGAGCTGTTTTTT.

This clonotype was observed many times. V usage is TRBV5-4 and J usage is TRBJ2-7; D could derive from TRBD1 or TRBD2 (5 bases each). Looked up from germline, CDR1 is SGHNT and CDR2 is YYREEE (reference sequence). This CDR3 contains 14 residues. The ends were cut back, 3 bases at V and 2 bases at J, with 12 bases in the middle. This chain's CDR3 is CASSSRDGAYEQYF. The CDR3 DNA sequence: TGTGCCAGCAGCTCAAGGGACGGGGCCTACGAGCAGTACTTC.

This clonotype has a count of ten or more. The rearrangement uses TRBV7-9 and TRBJ2-7; 11 bases align to TRBD1. Trimming cost V 5 bases and J 6 bases; bases outside gene matches: 12. This CDR3 comprises 16 residues. CDR1 is SEHNR, CDR2 FQNEAQ, per germline (reference sequence). DNA of the CDR3: TGTGCCAGCAGCCCTAAGGGGACAGGGGGAATCTTCGAGCAGTACTTC. As protein: CASSPKGTGGIFEQYF.

There are many counts of this clonotype. J is TRBJ2-7 and V is TRBV7-2, with D maybe TRBD1 (5 bases). The CDR3 has 16 residues. CDR1 and CDR2 (germline): SGHTA, FQGNSA. V lost 1 base and J lost 7, with 20 bases in between. CDR3 region: CASSLVGRTDTTEQYF. CDR3 nucleotide sequence: TGTGCCAGCAGCTTAGTTGGTAGGACGGACACTACGGAGCAGTACTTC.

This clonotype was counted ten times or more. The chain has TRBV4-3 and TRBJ1-2, with D hard to call. V was trimmed by 0 bases and J by 13 bases, leaving 9 bases between them. Germline V gene lookup returns CDR1 LGHNA and CDR2 YSLEER. This CDR3 has 11 amino acids. Written as DNA, the CDR3 is TGCGCCAGCAGCCAAGAGACCCAGGCCACCTTC. Amino acid sequence: CASSQETQATF.

This clonotype occurred a few times. The chain carries TRBV11-2 and TRBJ1-1; 7 bases fit TRBD1. The V and J ends lost 5 bases and 2 bases, in that order; junction bases with no gene match: 5. The V gene's germline CDR1 is SGHAT and CDR2 FQNNGV. The CDR3 runs to 14 residues. The CDR3 sequence is CASSPRTGNTEAFF. For the CDR3, the DNA is TGTGCCAGCAGCCCCAGGACAGGCAACACTGAAGCTTTCTTT.

This clonotype was found once. This sequence may be a read error, since a much larger clone differs from it by one base. V is TRBV24-1 and J is TRBJ2-5; D is perhaps TRBD2 (5 bases). The J call could be wrong; TRBJ2-1 is a better fit for the DNA end. CDR1 and CDR2 from the germline V gene are KGHDR and SFDVKD. The CDR3 runs to 14 residues. In nucleotides, the CDR3 is TGTGCCACCAGTGATACCGGTCTTGGGGAGACCCAGTTCTTC. Translation gives CATSDTGLGETQFF.